This TCR beta chain came from a study of blood T cell repertoires in COVID-19. The overall study: T cells, B-cell-depleted T cells, or PBMCs provided the cDNA or gDNA that served as material.

The CDR3 spans 18 residues. Germline CDR1 SGHRS, CDR2 YFSETQ. Trimming shortened V by 2 bases and J by 8 bases, and 23 bases separated the two germline ends. In the source study's methods: Scientists estimated how many nucleated cells there were by amplifying reference gene primers. The repertoire was sequenced with immunoSEQ multiplex PCR; TCRdb's copy has only in-frame clones and lacks some. V, J and clone size were drawn from that table, and D and trimming were deduced from the DNA. The table includes about 280,000 clones, 85% detected once. The receptor was derived from a woman aged 50 to 60 who had recovered from COVID-19. V is TRBV5-1 and J is TRBJ1-6, with D possibly being TRBD1 (5 bases). The sequenced material came from PBMCs or T cells enriched from blood (not recorded which). The CDR3 sequence is CASSFVPHGGALYSPLHF. The CDR3, as DNA: TGCGCCAGCAGCTTTGTTCCCCATGGAGGGGCTTTGTATTCACCCCTCCACTTT.